A single sample gave rise to the 4 T cell receptor beta chains below, sequenced in a study of graft-versus-host responses after intestinal transplantation (dated by TCRdb to about 2021). Receptor amplification or capture employed the immunoSEQ multiplex PCR assay. Entries here come from immuneACCESS through TCRdb and include only in-frame sequences with V and J called. Some clones fail to appear in such tables; in the studies checked, an unresolved V gene covers under half of the shortfall, and the cause of the remainder is unknown. This sample is represented by approximately 24,000 clones; approximately 93% of them were singletons. 0.53% of the sample is in the top ten clones. The sample was PBMCs, taken 18 days after transplant. These receptors were collected from a human patient who received an intestinal transplant, so some T cells may come from the graft donor.

The DNA of the CDR3 is TGTGCCAGCACCTTTGTCCAAAGTGGGAGTAACTCCTATAATTCACCCCTCCACTTT. Protein: CASTFVQSGSNSYNSPLHF. The rearrangement links TRBV2 to TRBJ1-6; D is unresolved. The germline V gene has CDR1 SNHLY and CDR2 FYNNEI. The CDR3 contains 19 residues. V was shortened by 7 bases and J by 0 bases, with 22 bases between the two germline ends.

The genes are TRBV7-8 and TRBJ2-7; no clear D. The V gene's germline CDR1 is SGHVS and CDR2 FQNEAQ. CDR3 length equals 14 residues. V lost 1 base and J lost 1, with 8 bases in between. The CDR3 loop reads CASSLEALSYEQYF. CDR3 nucleotides: TGTGCCAGCAGCTTAGAGGCCTTATCCTACGAGCAGTACTTC. Full variable domain (outside the CDR3, taken from reference TRBV7-8 and TRBJ2-7): GAGVSQSPRYKVAKRGQDVALRCDPISGHVSLFWYQQALGQGPEFLTYFQNEAQLDKSGLPSDRFFAERPEGSVSTLKIQRTQQEDSAVYLCASSLEALSYEQYFGPGTRLTVT.

V gene TRBV29-1 combines with J gene TRBJ1-1; 7 positions agree with TRBD1. The CDR3 is 13 amino acids. Trimming at V came to 3 bases and at J to 7 bases, leaving 8 bases not matched to a gene. Germline CDR1 reads SQVTM; CDR2 reads ANQGSEA. The CDR3 loop reads CSVDDTGVGEAFF. The CDR3 bases are TGCAGCGTTGACGATACAGGGGTGGGTGAAGCTTTCTTT.

The DNA for the CDR3 is TGCGCCAGCAGCCAAGATGCCTACGAGCAGTACTTC. As protein: CASSQDAYEQYF. V and J are TRBV4-1 and TRBJ2-7; D unresolved. With 0 bases removed from V and 2 bases from J, the gap between germline ends came to 2 bases. The CDR3 spans 12 residues. CDR1 is MGHRA and CDR2 is YSYEKL in the germline V gene.